Listed below are T cell receptor beta chains from one sample, sequenced in a study of cytomegalovirus exposure and HLA in healthy donors. Using immunoSEQ multiplex PCR, the repertoire was profiled, and TCRdb retains in-frame clones only, with some absent. This table holds about 160,000 clones. The sample consisted of PBMCs. The receptors were sampled from a man between 25 and 39 years old in good health and CMV-seronegative. Both conserved end residues are part of each CDR3. Fields, in order: D gene, J gene, V gene, CDR3 DNA, CDR3 protein. A D gene is named only where the DNA matches it firmly.

d_call: -; j_call: TRBJ1-4; v_call: TRBV6-1; cdr3_nt: TGTGCCAGCAGTGCGGGTGCAACTAATGAAAAACTGTTTTTT; cdr3_aa: CASSAGATNEKLFF
d_call: TRBD1; j_call: TRBJ1-3; v_call: TRBV15; cdr3_nt: TGTGCCACCAGCACCGATAGACAGGGAAGAAACACCATATATTTT; cdr3_aa: CATSTDRQGRNTIYF
d_call: TRBD1; j_call: TRBJ2-7; v_call: TRBV6-5; cdr3_nt: TGTGCCAGCAGCCAGGGGGCCTACGAGCAGTACTTC; cdr3_aa: CASSQGAYEQYF
d_call: TRBD1; j_call: TRBJ1-4; v_call: TRBV30; cdr3_nt: TGTGCCTGGAGTAAGGACAGGATTAATGAAAAACTGTTTTTT; cdr3_aa: CAWSKDRINEKLFF
d_call: TRBD1; j_call: TRBJ2-1; v_call: TRBV6-5; cdr3_nt: TGTGCCAGCACCCCAACAGGGGGCCGAGTCTTCTTC; cdr3_aa: CASTPTGGRVFF
d_call: TRBD2; j_call: TRBJ2-7; v_call: TRBV2; cdr3_nt: TGTGCCAGCAGTGGGGACAGCGGGAGGGCCTACGAGCAGTACTTC; cdr3_aa: CASSGDSGRAYEQYF
d_call: -; j_call: TRBJ2-5; v_call: TRBV4-2; cdr3_nt: TGTGCCAGCAGCCAATCTAGCGTGGAGACCCAGTACTTC; cdr3_aa: CASSQSSVETQYF
d_call: -; j_call: TRBJ2-1; v_call: TRBV19; cdr3_nt: TGTGCCAGTAGTAGGCAGTTCCATGAGCAGTTCTTC; cdr3_aa: CASSRQFHEQFF
d_call: TRBD2; j_call: TRBJ2-3; v_call: TRBV10-2; cdr3_nt: TGCGCCAGCAGCCCGGGACTAGTCACAGATACGCAGTATTTT; cdr3_aa: CASSPGLVTDTQYF
d_call: TRBD2; j_call: TRBJ2-1; v_call: TRBV5-1; cdr3_nt: TGCGCCAGCAGCCCCGGGACTAGCGGGAGGGCCTCCTACAATGAGCAGTTCTTC; cdr3_aa: CASSPGTSGRASYNEQFF
d_call: -; j_call: TRBJ2-3; v_call: TRBV11-3; cdr3_nt: TGTGCCAGCAGCTTAGGCCTCAGGCAGACAGATACGCAGTATTTT; cdr3_aa: CASSLGLRQTDTQYF
d_call: TRBD1; j_call: TRBJ2-5; v_call: TRBV7-9; cdr3_nt: TGTGCCAGCAGCTTTTCAGGGGGACAAGAGACCCAGTACTTC; cdr3_aa: CASSFSGGQETQYF
d_call: -; j_call: TRBJ1-1; v_call: TRBV28; cdr3_nt: TGTGCCAGCAGTGTTGGTTTGGCCACTGAAGCTTTCTTT; cdr3_aa: CASSVGLATEAFF
d_call: TRBD2; j_call: TRBJ2-7; v_call: TRBV7-6; cdr3_nt: TGTGCCAGCAGCTCGGGGACTAGCGCAGCCTACGAGCAGTACTTC; cdr3_aa: CASSSGTSAAYEQYF
d_call: TRBD2; j_call: TRBJ2-1; v_call: TRBV11-2; cdr3_nt: TGTGCCAGCAGCTTAGATGAACTAGCGGGAGTTTACAATGAGCAGTTCTTC; cdr3_aa: CASSLDELAGVYNEQFF
d_call: -; j_call: TRBJ2-7; v_call: TRBV27; cdr3_nt: TGTGCCAGCAGTTTAACTAGCCGCCAATACGAGCAGTACTTC; cdr3_aa: CASSLTSRQYEQYF
d_call: TRBD2; j_call: TRBJ2-5; v_call: TRBV10-3; cdr3_nt: TGTGCCATCAAGGGCGGTAGCGGGAGCGGAGAGACCCAGTACTTC; cdr3_aa: CAIKGGSGSGETQYF
d_call: TRBD2; j_call: TRBJ2-7; v_call: TRBV6-5; cdr3_nt: TGTGCCAGCAGCCGGACTAGCGGGGGCTACGAGCAGTACTTC; cdr3_aa: CASSRTSGGYEQYF
d_call: -; j_call: TRBJ2-1; v_call: TRBV11-2; cdr3_nt: TGTGCCAGCAGCCCCCAAAGCGGGTCCTACAATGAGCAGTTCTTC; cdr3_aa: CASSPQSGSYNEQFF
d_call: TRBD1; j_call: TRBJ2-7; v_call: TRBV9; cdr3_nt: TGTGCCAGCAGCCCCGGGACAGGGATCTACGAGCAGTACTTC; cdr3_aa: CASSPGTGIYEQYF
d_call: TRBD1; j_call: TRBJ1-1; v_call: TRBV7-2; cdr3_nt: TGTGCCAGCAGCTTAGGAGGGGGCAGAACTGAAGCTTTCTTT; cdr3_aa: CASSLGGGRTEAFF
d_call: -; j_call: TRBJ1-1; v_call: TRBV5-4; cdr3_nt: TGTGCCAGCAGCTTCGCATCAGGGGATAGCTTGGAAGCTTTCTTT; cdr3_aa: CASSFASGDSLEAFF
d_call: -; j_call: TRBJ1-1; v_call: TRBV7-2; cdr3_nt: TGTGCCAGCAGCTTACGGGGGAGGAACACTGAAGCTTTCTTT; cdr3_aa: CASSLRGRNTEAFF
d_call: -; j_call: TRBJ1-5; v_call: TRBV11-2; cdr3_nt: TGTGCCAGCAGCCTGGAGGTAGCTCAGCCCCAGCATTTT; cdr3_aa: CASSLEVAQPQHF
d_call: TRBD2; j_call: TRBJ2-7; v_call: TRBV27; cdr3_nt: TGTGCCAGCACCCCGGGACTAGCGGGAGTTACTTTCTCCTACGAGCAGTACTTC; cdr3_aa: CASTPGLAGVTFSYEQYF
d_call: -; j_call: TRBJ2-5; v_call: TRBV11-3; cdr3_nt: TGTGCCAGCAGCTTAGCAGGTTACCAAGAGACCCAGTACTTC; cdr3_aa: CASSLAGYQETQYF
d_call: TRBD1; j_call: TRBJ1-1; v_call: TRBV7-9; cdr3_nt: TGTGCCAGCAGCGGGACAGCGAACACTGAAGCTTTCTTT; cdr3_aa: CASSGTANTEAFF
d_call: -; j_call: TRBJ2-2; v_call: TRBV15; cdr3_nt: TGTGCCACCAGCAGAGATATTGGCGGAGGAACCGGGGAGCTGTTTTTT; cdr3_aa: CATSRDIGGGTGELFF
d_call: -; j_call: TRBJ1-1; v_call: TRBV7-6; cdr3_nt: TGTGCCAGCAGCTTAGCACCGAAGAGAGCCCTGATGAAAGCTTTCTTT; cdr3_aa: CASSLAPKRALMKAFF
d_call: TRBD1; j_call: TRBJ1-2; v_call: TRBV28; cdr3_nt: TGTGCCAGCAGTTCCCTCCAGGGGGCGACGTATAACTATGGCTACACCTTC; cdr3_aa: CASSSLQGATYNYGYTF
d_call: -; j_call: TRBJ1-1; v_call: TRBV4-1; cdr3_nt: TGCGCCAGCAGCCAAGGGACAGTTAACACTGAAGCTTTCTTT; cdr3_aa: CASSQGTVNTEAFF
d_call: -; j_call: TRBJ2-1; v_call: TRBV13; cdr3_nt: TGTGCCAGCAGCTTTAGAGCGGCCACCTACTCCTACAATGAGCAGTTCTTC; cdr3_aa: CASSFRAATYSYNEQFF
d_call: TRBD2; j_call: TRBJ2-3; v_call: TRBV11-3; cdr3_nt: TGTGCCAGCACGGGCGGGGGTAGCACAGATACGCAGTATTTT; cdr3_aa: CASTGGGSTDTQYF
d_call: TRBD1; j_call: TRBJ1-5; v_call: TRBV18; cdr3_nt: TGTGCCAGCTCATGGGACAGGGACAATCAGCCCCAGCATTTT; cdr3_aa: CASSWDRDNQPQHF
d_call: TRBD2; j_call: TRBJ2-5; v_call: TRBV11-3; cdr3_nt: TGTGCCAGCACCGTGGGACTAGCGGGAGGTCCCCAGTACTTC; cdr3_aa: CASTVGLAGGPQYF
d_call: -; j_call: TRBJ2-5; v_call: TRBV21-1; cdr3_nt: TGTGCCAGCAGGATACGAAAACAGGGGGTAGAGACCCAGTACTTC; cdr3_aa: CASRIRKQGVETQYF
d_call: TRBD1; j_call: TRBJ2-1; v_call: TRBV5-1; cdr3_nt: TGCGCCAGCAGCTTGGTCGCCGGGACAGGGCTCAATGAGCAGTTCTTC; cdr3_aa: CASSLVAGTGLNEQFF
d_call: -; j_call: TRBJ2-7; v_call: TRBV5-5; cdr3_nt: TGTGCCAGCAGCTTGGAACAGATAGTCTACGAGCAGTACTTC; cdr3_aa: CASSLEQIVYEQYF
d_call: -; j_call: TRBJ2-1; v_call: TRBV19; cdr3_nt: TGTGCCAGTAGTGCCCTTGGAGGCTCCTACAATGAGCAGTTCTTC; cdr3_aa: CASSALGGSYNEQFF
d_call: TRBD2; j_call: TRBJ2-2; v_call: TRBV6-4; cdr3_nt: TGTGCCAGCTCGAGACTAGCGGGGAACACCGGGGAGCTGTTTTTT; cdr3_aa: CASSRLAGNTGELFF
d_call: -; j_call: TRBJ2-3; v_call: TRBV7-9; cdr3_nt: TGTGCCAGCAGCTTTGAGGGTACCACAGATACGCAGTATTTT; cdr3_aa: CASSFEGTTDTQYF
d_call: -; j_call: TRBJ1-1; v_call: TRBV7-2; cdr3_nt: TGTGCCAGCAGCTTAGCCGTAACTATGAACACTGAAGCTTTCTTT; cdr3_aa: CASSLAVTMNTEAFF
d_call: -; j_call: TRBJ2-3; v_call: TRBV14; cdr3_nt: TGTGCCAGCAGCGTAAGACCGACAAATACAGATACGCAGTATTTT; cdr3_aa: CASSVRPTNTDTQYF
d_call: TRBD2; j_call: TRBJ2-1; v_call: TRBV7-2; cdr3_nt: TGTGCCAGCAGCTTAAAAGCGGGAGGAGGTAATGAGCAGTTCTTC; cdr3_aa: CASSLKAGGGNEQFF
d_call: TRBD2; j_call: TRBJ2-3; v_call: TRBV7-3; cdr3_nt: TGTGCCAGCAGCTTAACTGGACTAGCGGGAGTAGGGGATACGCAGTATTTT; cdr3_aa: CASSLTGLAGVGDTQYF
d_call: TRBD2; j_call: TRBJ2-1; v_call: TRBV28; cdr3_nt: TGTGCCAGCAGTGAGGGACTAGCATTTGATAGTGAGCAGTTCTTC; cdr3_aa: CASSEGLAFDSEQFF
d_call: TRBD1; j_call: TRBJ2-1; v_call: TRBV10-3; cdr3_nt: TGTGCCACCCTAATCGGGACAGGGGGCTCCTACAATGAGCAGTTCTTC; cdr3_aa: CATLIGTGGSYNEQFF
d_call: TRBD1; j_call: TRBJ1-2; v_call: TRBV19; cdr3_nt: TGTGCCAGTCAGAAACAGCAGGGACAGGGTAGCCCGCACGACACCTTC; cdr3_aa: CASQKQQGQGSPHDTF
d_call: TRBD2; j_call: TRBJ2-5; v_call: TRBV7-8; cdr3_nt: TGTGCCAGCAGCATAGCGGGAGTGGGGGAGACCCAGTACTTC; cdr3_aa: CASSIAGVGETQYF